The 25 T cell receptor beta chains in this list originate from one sample, sequenced in a study of blood T cell repertoires in COVID-19. The protocol was immunoSEQ multiplex PCR, while the TCRdb copy is restricted to in-frame clones and leaves out a portion. The sample yields approximately 110,000 clones, under 75% seen once. The sample consisted of peripheral blood. These receptors were taken from a man older than 75 with acute or convalescent COVID-19.

This rearrangement joins TRBV23-1 to TRBJ2-7; a weak D match, TRBD1 (6 bases). TRBV23-1 is identified as an open reading frame with a role that is uncertain. V was trimmed by 2 bases and J by 7 bases, leaving 18 bases between them. This CDR3 contains 15 residues. The chain's CDR3 is CASSQPGTSDGEQYF. The CDR3 DNA reads TGCGCCAGCAGTCAACCCGGGACATCGGATGGGGAGCAGTACTTC.

The CDR3 DNA is TGTGCCAGCAGCAGGGGACAGCAATACTATGGCTACACCTTC. It codes for CASSRGQQYYGYTF. This chain joins TRBV14 and TRBJ1-2, with 7 bases fitting TRBD1. V lost 5 bases to trimming and J lost 3 bases; unmatched junction nucleotides: 6. Germline V CDR1 and CDR2: SGHDN, FVKESK. This CDR3 comprises 14 residues. The variable domain in full, completed from reference TRBV14 and TRBJ1-2, reads EAGVTQFPSHSVIEKGQTVTLRCDPISGHDNLYWYRRVMGKEIKFLLHFVKESKQDESGMPNNRFLAERTGGTYSTLKVQPAELEDSGVYFCASSRGQQYYGYTFGSGTRLTVV.

V is TRBV19 and J is TRBJ2-2; the D gene is possibly TRBD2 (6 bases). Germline-derived CDR1 and CDR2 are LNHDA and SQIVND (reference sequence). The length of the CDR3 is 16 residues. V was clipped by 6 bases and J by 4 bases, with 18 bases between them. CDR3 bases: TGTGCCAGTAGGGGGACTTTCTTACCACCCACCGGGGAGCTGTTTTTT. Its translation: CASRGTFLPPTGELFF.

This clone has just a few counts. This chain joins TRBV24-1 and TRBJ2-2; 10 nucleotides agree with TRBD1. The length of the CDR3 is 18 residues. V gave up 4 bases and J gave up 5 bases; unmatched junction bases: 12. Germline CDR1 KGHDR, CDR2 SFDVKD. In DNA, the CDR3 is TGTGCCACCAGTGAGGCCGGGACAGGGGTTAGATGGACCGGGGAGCTGTTTTTT. Translated, it gives CATSEAGTGVRWTGELFF.

This rearrangement joins TRBV18 to TRBJ1-2, with 7 bases identical to TRBD1. The J segment lost 3 bases and the V segment lost 5 bases, leaving 12 bases of the junction unmatched. Per the germline V gene, CDR1 is KGHSH and CDR2 is LQKENI. The CDR3 spans 16 residues. In DNA, the CDR3 is TGTGCCAGCTCAGAGTTCGGGGACAGAGATTACTATGGCTACACCTTC. Translated, it gives CASSEFGDRDYYGYTF.

This chain links TRBV7-9 with TRBJ1-6; TRBD1 aligns across 8 bases. V trimming: 3 bases; J trimming: 11 bases; junction bases outside the gene matches: 12. CDR1 and CDR2 (germline): SEHNR, FQNEAQ (reference sequence). This CDR3 contains 16 residues. CDR3 amino acids: CASSLVGTGILAPLHF. The CDR3 DNA is TGTGCCAGCAGCTTGGTCGGGACAGGCATCTTAGCACCCCTCCACTTT.

This clone was counted a single time. The J gene is TRBJ2-1, the V gene TRBV19; unclear D gene. The CDR3 sequence is 14 residues long. V was shortened by 6 bases and J by 3 bases, with 12 bases between the two germline ends. CDR1 is LNHDA, CDR2 SQIVND, per germline (reference sequence). CDR3 nucleotide sequence: TGTGCCAGTAGGTCGAGCCCCTTCTACAATGAGCAGTTCTTC. Translating gives CASRSSPFYNEQFF.

V usage is TRBV10-1 and J usage is TRBJ2-7; D is perhaps TRBD1 (5 bases). V was pared by 4 bases and J by 3 bases, with 16 bases between. Germline assignment: CDR1 WNHNN and CDR2 SYGVQD (reference sequence). The CDR3 loop spans 15 amino acids. The CDR3: CASSAQGGGVYEQYF. For the CDR3, the DNA is TGCGCCAGCAGTGCCCAGGGTGGTGGGGTCTACGAGCAGTACTTC.

The rearrangement uses TRBV18 and TRBJ2-7, with TRBD2 matching 15 bases. Losses at the gene ends were 1 base for V and 3 bases for J; bases not matched to a gene: 7. Per germline, CDR1 KGHSH and CDR2 LQKENI. The CDR3 has 18 amino acids. The CDR3 DNA sequence: TGTGCCAGCTCACCACTTGGACTAGCGGGAGGGGTAGTCTACGAGCAGTACTTC. This gives the protein CASSPLGLAGGVVYEQYF.

This chain uses TRBV2 with TRBJ1-6; D call uncertain. V was cut by 7 bases and J by 9 bases, with 10 bases left in between. The CDR3 has 12 residues. CDR1 and CDR2 from the germline V gene are SNHLY and FYNNEI. As DNA, the CDR3 is TGTGCCAGCACGCGGATTGGTTCACCCCTCCACTTT. Translating it yields CASTRIGSPLHF.

The genes are TRBV7-2 and TRBJ2-2; D ambiguous. The germline gives CDR1 SGHTA, CDR2 FQGNSA. V was shortened by 5 bases and J by 6 bases, with 16 bases between the two germline ends. The CDR3 runs to 15 residues. CDR3 sequence: CASSLESYPSGELFF. CDR3 DNA sequence: TGTGCCAGCAGCCTAGAGAGTTACCCGTCCGGGGAGCTGTTTTTT.

This clone appeared a few times. The chain is built from TRBV2 and TRBJ1-2, with TRBD1 matching over 8 bases. CDR3 size: 13 residues. V shed 7 bases and J 8 bases; nucleotides not matched to a gene: 9. Germline V CDR1 and CDR2: SNHLY, FYNNEI. CDR3 nucleotide sequence: TGTGCCAGCACCATGGGACAGGCGGCGGGCTACACCTTC. This gives the protein CASTMGQAAGYTF.

This clone was seen more than once but under ten times. The V call is TRBV25-1, the J call TRBJ2-1; 8 nucleotides agree with TRBD1. CDR3 length equals 14 residues. V shed 1 base, J shed 8 bases, and the junction held 4 bases outside the gene matches. Germline V gene lookup returns CDR1 MGHDK and CDR2 SYGVNS. The DNA of the CDR3 is TGTGCCAGCAGTGAATGGGCAGGGGGCGATGAGCAGTTCTTC. It specifies CASSEWAGGDEQFF. The full variable domain, rest sourced from reference TRBV25-1 and TRBJ2-1, is EADIYQTPRYLVIGTGKKITLECSQTMGHDKMYWYQQDPGMELHLIHYSYGVNSTEKGDLSSESTVSRIRTEHFPLTLESARPSHTSQYLCASSEWAGGDEQFFGPGTRLTVL.

The J gene is TRBJ2-7, the V gene TRBV11-2; D remains unclear. The V gene's germline CDR1 is SGHAT and CDR2 FQNNGV. This CDR3 spans 13 amino acids. Trimming pared 1 base from V and 4 bases from J, leaving 8 bases between. The CDR3: CASSLVLGYEQYF. The CDR3 bases are TGTGCCAGCAGCTTAGTTCTCGGGTACGAGCAGTACTTC.

The chain has TRBV7-2 and TRBJ2-7; 10 bases agree with TRBD1. Looked up from germline, CDR1 is SGHTA and CDR2 is FQGNSA. The V segment lost 5 bases and the J segment 1 base; nucleotides outside the gene matches: 8. There are 16 residues in the CDR3. The CDR3 protein is CASSARDRGLSYEQYF. The DNA of the CDR3 is TGTGCCAGCAGCGCGCGGGACAGGGGCCTTTCCTACGAGCAGTACTTC.

The chain uses TRBV9 and TRBJ2-1; TRBD2 matches 9 bases. There are 14 residues in the CDR3. Germline V gene lookup returns CDR1 SGDLS and CDR2 YYNGEE. The V segment lost 0 bases and the J segment 5 bases; nucleotides outside the gene matches: 0. The CDR3 spells CASSVGGRDNEQFF. CDR3 DNA: TGTGCCAGCAGCGTAGGCGGGAGGGACAATGAGCAGTTCTTC.

The chain combines TRBV6-1 with TRBJ2-7, with TRBD2 matching 7 bases. The J segment lost 2 bases and the V segment lost 1 base, leaving 5 bases of the junction unmatched. CDR3 length: 15 residues. Germline V gene data show CDR1 as MNHNS and CDR2 as SASEGT. In DNA form, the CDR3 reads TGTGCCAGCAGTGAAGAGGCTAGCGGCACCTACGAGCAGTACTTC. Encoded protein: CASSEEASGTYEQYF.

The chain couples TRBV9 to TRBJ1-2; 9 bases map to TRBD1. CDR1 and CDR2 from the germline V gene are SGDLS and YYNGEE. This CDR3 contains 13 residues. J was trimmed by 9 bases and V by 4 bases; bases with no gene match: 7. Written as DNA, the CDR3 is TGTGCCAGCAGCTACCGGGACAGGGACCGCTACACCTTC. Protein product: CASSYRDRDRYTF.

Comment on this clone: The junction and the germline gene differ at one end; a read error may be behind it. V and J are TRBV30 and TRBJ2-7; 7 nucleotides line up with TRBD2. CDR1 is GTSNPN, CDR2 SVGIG, per germline (reference sequence). The CDR3 runs to 16 residues. CDR3 protein: CAWSPIRAGAPYEQYF. The CDR3, as DNA: TGTGCCTGGAGTCCAATCCGGGCGGGAGCGCCCTATGAGCAGTACTTC.

The V and J genes are TRBV29-1 and TRBJ1-5, with unresolved D. This CDR3 spans 12 amino acids. The germline V gene has CDR1 SQVTM and CDR2 ANQGSEA. Trimming left V 4 bases short and J 3 bases short, with 7 bases between. This chain's CDR3 is CSVGGINQPQHF. CDR3 sequence (DNA): TGCAGCGTTGGAGGGATCAATCAGCCCCAGCATTTT.

The rearrangement links TRBV6-5 to TRBJ2-7; 8 bases fit TRBD1. Germline CDR1 is MNHEY and CDR2 is SVGAGI. V was clipped by 6 bases and J by 2 bases; unmatched bases: 3. This CDR3 spans 13 amino acids. CDR3 residues: CASRAGGPYEQYF. DNA of the CDR3: TGTGCCAGCAGGGCAGGGGGCCCCTACGAGCAGTACTTC.

This clone appeared a single time. V gene TRBV28 combines with J gene TRBJ2-7; 11 nucleotides align to TRBD1. The CDR3 covers 14 residues. Germline V gives CDR1 MDHEN, CDR2 SYDVKM. The V and J ends lost 7 bases and 2 bases, in that order; junction bases with no gene match: 4. This chain's CDR3 is CASTSGQGAYEQYF. CDR3 bases: TGTGCCAGCACCTCGGGACAGGGGGCCTACGAGCAGTACTTC.

V usage is TRBV20-1 and J usage is TRBJ2-3; D is unclear. Between the trimmed V and J ends, which lost 7 bases and 3 bases, there was a span of 8 bases. The length of the CDR3 is 11 residues. Germline V gene sequence: CDR1 DFQATT, CDR2 SNEGSKA (reference sequence). DNA of the CDR3: TGCAGTGTGACTCAAACAGATACGCAGTATTTT. Residues: CSVTQTDTQYF.

This sequence joins TRBV6-2 or TRBV6-3 and TRBJ2-7; perhaps TRBD2 as D (6 bases). Trimming pared 5 bases from V and 3 bases from J, leaving 14 bases between. The CDR3 sequence is 14 residues long. The V gene's germline CDR1 is MNHEY and CDR2 SVGEGT. CDR3 nucleotide sequence: TGTGCCAGCAGTAATCTTCGGGGAGGCTACGAGCAGTACTTC. It is translated as CASSNLRGGYEQYF.

This clone appeared a few times. The rearrangement uses TRBV19 and TRBJ1-6; possible D gene TRBD1, 6 bases. Germline V CDR1 and CDR2: LNHDA, SQIVND (reference sequence). The V end was cut by 4 bases, the J end by 5 bases, with 15 bases between. The CDR3 runs 16 residues. CDR3 sequence (DNA): TGTGCCAGTAGTACCCTCCGGGACACCGATAATTCACCCCTCCACTTT. It yields the protein CASSTLRDTDNSPLHF.